This T cell receptor (beta chain) was profiled in a study of T cells in Graves' hyperthyroidism and ophthalmopathy. This clonotype was observed at least ten times. Amplification targeted TCR beta CDR3 regions from RNA transcripts. TCR CDR3 regions were first amplified by RT-PCR with HTBI primers. Via MiXCR, TCRdb re-called the multiplex PCR reads, giving one row per CDR3 protein. The table lists around 800,000 distinct CDR3 sequences, around 38% of them singletons. The J segment lost 2 bases and the V segment lost 6 bases, leaving 4 bases of the junction unmatched. Per the germline V gene, CDR1 is MGHDK and CDR2 is SYGVNS. The CDR3 loop spans 15 amino acids.

V is TRBV25-1 and J is TRBJ2-6; 7 bases are a match to TRBD2. Sequencing was carried out using blood. This clonotype was obtained from a man between 18 and 29 years old with Graves' hyperthyroidism. The CDR3 coding sequence is TGTGCCAGCAGGGAGGGAGGGGCTGGGGCCAACGTCCTGACTTTC. This sequence encodes CASREGGAGANVLTF.